Here is one TCR beta chain with its context. Repertoires were generated with immunoSEQ multiplex PCR, while TCRdb's copy carries only in-frame clones and drops some. The data hold about 230,000 clones, with over 80% observed a single time. These data are taken from a study of blood T cell repertoires in COVID-19. In the study overall: PBMCs, B-cell-depleted T cells, or T cells were the source of the cDNA or gDNA that made up the material.

The junction had 4 bases not matched to a gene; V was cut back by 8 bases and J by 5 bases. In germline, CDR1 is KGHSH, CDR2 LQKENI. The CDR3 spans 13 residues. The sequencing input was peripheral blood. The receptor comes from a woman in her thirties with COVID-19, enrolled during active disease. This chain joins TRBV18 and TRBJ1-4; 8 bases fit TRBD1. The CDR3 DNA reads as TGTGCCAGCCACCGGGACAGGAATGAAAAACTGTTTTTT. It translates to CASHRDRNEKLFF.